This T cell receptor beta chain was captured in a study of T cell responses to AZD1222 COVID-19 vaccine. Findings and limits, study-wide: Spike-wide coverage was observed for vaccine-associated CD4 TCRs, with dominant responses at 160-218 and 743-854.

This clone is a singleton in its sample. Its antigen is undetermined. Trimming removed 0 bases at V and 2 bases at J, with 20 bases between. Germline V gene lookup returns CDR1 LGHNA and CDR2 YSLEER. The CDR3 has 18 residues. Produced via immunoSEQ multiplex PCR; TCRdb's table is partial and in-frame only. Of around 99,000 clones in the sample, about nine tenths are singletons; the top ten hold around 4.5%. This sequence was found in an adult in good health. Sequenced here: peripheral blood, sampled on day 0 of AZD1222 vaccination. V and J are TRBV4-3 and TRBJ2-7; possibly TRBD2 for D (6 bases). The CDR3 loop reads CASSQDPLEGKSPYEQYF. The CDR3 DNA is TGCGCCAGCAGCCAAGATCCCCTGGAGGGAAAGAGCCCCTACGAGCAGTACTTC.